This is a list of T cell receptor beta chains from one sample in a study of blood T cell repertoires in COVID-19. Clones were sequenced by immunoSEQ multiplex PCR, and TCRdb holds only the in-frame ones, with some missing. The data show about 120,000 clones, with about 87% seen just once and more than 2% held by the top ten. The sample consisted of peripheral blood. All receptors derive from a woman in her 50s with acute or convalescent COVID-19. Both conserved end residues are part of each CDR3. Each record gives: D gene, V gene, J gene, clone size, CDR3 protein, CDR3 DNA. D genes are given only for firm matches. Part of the rows lack a size; the others show once, few, many or a class for expanded clones.

TRBD2	TRBV5-1	TRBJ2-7	-	CASSLDALGLASYEQYF	TGCGCCAGCAGCTTGGACGCTTTGGGACTAGCGTCTTACGAGCAGTACTTC
-	TRBV7-9	TRBJ1-2	-	CASSLVGVGYTF	TGTGCCAGCAGCTTGGTAGGAGTTGGCTACACCTTC
-	TRBV7-9	TRBJ1-2	-	CASSLQGPLDGYTF	TGTGCCAGCAGCTTACAGGGTCCACTTGATGGCTACACCTTC
-	TRBV19	TRBJ2-1	-	CASTRLSGGGYNEQFF	TGTGCCAGTACACGTCTTAGTGGGGGAGGTTACAATGAGCAGTTCTTC
TRBD2	TRBV18	TRBJ2-1	-	CASSPPSAGGTHDEQFF	TGTGCCAGCTCACCACCCTCGGCGGGAGGGACCCACGATGAGCAGTTCTTC
TRBD1	TRBV5-4	TRBJ1-3	-	CATRDRSSGNTIYF	TGTGCCACCCGGGACAGGAGCTCTGGAAACACCATATATTTT
-	TRBV3-1/TRBV3-2	TRBJ2-6	-	CASSQVETGDYSGANVLTF	TGTGCCAGCAGCCAAGTGGAGACAGGGGACTACTCTGGGGCCAACGTCCTGACTTTC
TRBD1	TRBV19	TRBJ1-2	-	CASSRDRGYGYTF	TGTGCCAGTAGCCGGGACAGGGGGTACGGCTACACCTTC
-	TRBV7-2	TRBJ1-2	-	CASSLADSLYGYTF	TGTGCCAGCAGCTTAGCCGACAGTCTCTATGGCTACACCTTC
-	TRBV18	TRBJ1-2	once	CASSTGLEAYGYTF	TGTGCCAGCTCCACAGGTCTCGAAGCGTATGGCTACACCTTC
-	TRBV10-1	TRBJ2-7	-	CASSGGRGAYEQYF	TGCGCCAGCAGTGGAGGCAGGGGAGCCTACGAGCAGTACTTC
-	TRBV5-3	TRBJ1-2	-	CARSPYLQGLGGYTF	TGTGCCAGAAGCCCTTACCTACAGGGATTGGGTGGCTACACCTTC
TRBD1	TRBV19	TRBJ1-4	-	CASSGRGRRKLFF	TGTGCCAGTAGTGGAAGGGGGCGACGAAAACTGTTTTTT
-	TRBV4-3	TRBJ1-4	-	CASSQQAGLEKLFF	TGCGCCAGCAGCCAACAGGCAGGTCTTGAAAAACTGTTTTTT
TRBD1	TRBV29-1	TRBJ1-1	once	CSVGQGETEAFF	TGCAGCGTCGGGCAGGGGGAAACTGAAGCTTTCTTT
TRBD1	TRBV5-8	TRBJ1-5	-	CASSFGQGNQPQHF	TGTGCCAGCAGCTTTGGACAGGGCAATCAGCCCCAGCATTTT
TRBD2	TRBV5-8	TRBJ2-2	-	CASQSRGEVGELFF	TGTGCCAGCCAAAGTCGGGGGGAAGTCGGGGAGCTGTTTTTT
-	TRBV6-6	TRBJ2-5	-	CATKRGSRETQYF	TGTGCCACAAAACGGGGGAGCAGAGAGACCCAGTACTTC
-	TRBV6-5	TRBJ1-4	-	CASSPPSGVGEKLFF	TGTGCCAGCAGTCCCCCCAGCGGCGTCGGTGAAAAACTGTTTTTT
TRBD2	TRBV5-6	TRBJ2-1	-	CASSSPRGANEQFF	TGTGCCAGCAGCTCCCCGCGGGGGGCCAATGAGCAGTTCTTC
-	TRBV27	TRBJ2-3	-	CASSLGGQTTDTQYF	TGTGCCAGCAGTTTGGGGGGACAGACCACAGATACGCAGTATTTT
-	TRBV19	TRBJ1-2	-	CASLGGGYTF	TGTGCCAGCCTCGGGGGGGGCTACACCTTC
-	TRBV24-1	TRBJ1-5	-	CATSDGQGQPQHF	TGTGCCACCAGTGATGGGCAGGGCCAGCCCCAGCATTTT
TRBD1	TRBV27	TRBJ1-1	-	CASSLGQGNTEAFF	TGTGCCAGCAGTTTGGGACAGGGGAACACTGAAGCTTTCTTT
TRBD2	TRBV10-3	TRBJ2-3	-	CAISERASGSTDTQYF	TGTGCCATCAGTGAGAGGGCTAGCGGGAGCACAGATACGCAGTATTTT
-	TRBV30	TRBJ1-1	-	CAWSREGETEAFF	TGTGCCTGGAGTAGGGAGGGGGAGACTGAAGCTTTCTTT
-	TRBV30	TRBJ1-5	-	CAWSDKGVPPQHF	TGTGCCTGGAGCGACAAGGGGGTTCCGCCCCAGCATTTT
TRBD2	TRBV5-4	TRBJ2-5	-	CASSPTTSGVFQETQYF	TGTGCCAGCAGCCCCACCACTAGCGGTGTATTCCAAGAGACCCAGTACTTC
TRBD1	TRBV15	TRBJ1-2	-	CATSRAGTGGHSGGYTF	TGTGCCACCAGCAGAGCGGGGACAGGGGGCCACTCGGGCGGCTACACCTTC
TRBD1	TRBV9	TRBJ1-1	few	CASSRGQGAGEAFF	TGTGCCAGCAGCAGGGGACAGGGGGCCGGTGAAGCTTTCTTT
TRBD1	TRBV6-2/TRBV6-3	TRBJ1-5	-	CASSWTGNNQPQHF	TGTGCCAGCAGTTGGACAGGGAACAATCAGCCCCAGCATTTT
TRBD1	TRBV30	TRBJ1-1	-	CAWRGTRDRDTEAFF	TGTGCCTGGAGGGGTACGCGGGACAGGGACACTGAAGCTTTCTTT
-	TRBV30	TRBJ1-1	-	CAWSAGFDTEAFF	TGTGCCTGGAGTGCCGGGTTCGACACTGAAGCTTTCTTT
-	TRBV7-9	TRBJ1-3	-	CASSLSGANSGNTIYF	TGTGCCAGCAGCTTAAGTGGGGCTAACTCTGGAAACACCATATATTTT
TRBD1	TRBV6-2/TRBV6-3	TRBJ2-3	-	CASSYSADRAPDWDTQYF	TGTGCCAGCAGTTACTCTGCGGACAGGGCCCCAGATTGGGATACGCAGTATTTT
TRBD1	TRBV2	TRBJ1-2	few	CASSHTRGQGFGYGYTF	TGTGCCAGCAGTCATACAAGGGGACAGGGTTTCGGCTATGGCTACACCTTC
-	TRBV19	TRBJ1-2	-	CAIPSRGGTDDYGYTF	TGTGCCATCCCATCACGCGGGGGTACGGACGACTATGGCTACACCTTC
-	TRBV4-1	TRBJ1-4	few	CASSEVATNEKLFF	TGCGCCAGTTCGGAGGTGGCAACTAATGAAAAACTGTTTTTT
TRBD1	TRBV12-5	TRBJ2-2	-	CASGLPRTGAGELFF	TGTGCTAGTGGTCTCCCAAGGACAGGGGCCGGGGAGCTGTTTTTT
-	TRBV5-4	TRBJ2-6	-	CASSTGHSSGANVLTF	TGTGCCAGCAGCACAGGACATAGCTCTGGGGCCAACGTCCTGACTTTC
-	TRBV25-1	TRBJ1-1	-	CASSSGGGFTEAFF	TGTGCCAGCAGTTCGGGTGGGGGGTTCACTGAAGCTTTCTTT
TRBD1	TRBV30	TRBJ1-3	-	CAWSTGGSGNTIYF	TGTGCCTGGAGCACAGGGGGCTCTGGAAACACCATATATTTT
-	TRBV19	TRBJ2-7	-	CASSVWGQAGSSYEQYF	TGTGCCAGTAGCGTCTGGGGGCAGGCCGGTTCGAGTTACGAGCAGTACTTC
-	TRBV7-2	TRBJ2-2	few	CASSPLFGELFF	TGTGCCAGCAGCCCCCTCTTCGGGGAGCTGTTTTTT
-	TRBV30	TRBJ2-3	-	CAWVEARRDTQYF	TGTGCCTGGGTGGAGGCCAGGAGAGATACGCAGTATTTT
TRBD1	TRBV7-9	TRBJ1-4	-	CASSTGTDNEKLFF	TGTGCCAGCAGCACCGGGACAGATAATGAAAAACTGTTTTTT
-	TRBV2	TRBJ1-2	-	CASSEQGEYYGYTF	TGTGCCAGCAGTGAACAGGGCGAATACTATGGCTACACCTTC
TRBD1	TRBV7-2	TRBJ1-4	-	CASSLTGQGVEKLFF	TGTGCCAGCAGCTTAACGGGACAGGGTGTTGAAAAACTGTTTTTT
-	TRBV21-1	TRBJ2-6	-	CASLDRGPGANVLTF	TGTGCCAGCCTCGACAGGGGCCCTGGGGCCAACGTCCTGACTTTC
-	TRBV14	TRBJ1-1	few	CASSASGARVIF	TGTGCCAGCAGTGCCTCGGGAGCCCGGGTAATCTTT
TRBD2	TRBV18	TRBJ2-1	-	CASSQVLAGTTFNEQFF	TGTGCCAGCTCACAAGTACTAGCGGGGACTACTTTTAATGAGCAGTTCTTC
TRBD1	TRBV6-5	TRBJ1-1	-	CASTTGGRMNTEAFF	TGTGCCAGCACTACAGGGGGGCGGATGAACACTGAAGCTTTCTTT
TRBD2	TRBV27	TRBJ2-7	-	CASSLSGGREQYF	TGTGCCAGCAGTCTCTCGGGGGGGCGCGAGCAGTACTTC